This TCR beta chain appears in the sequencing data of a study of blood T cell repertoires in COVID-19. About the research overall: The United States, Italy and Spain were the sources of the acute and convalescent COVID-19 samples. Sources were T cells, B-cell-depleted T cells, or PBMCs; the material itself was cDNA or gDNA.

The V end lost 3 bases, the J end lost 3 bases, and 17 bases lay between the germline ends. CDR3 length equals 16 residues. Germline CDR1 reads MNHEY; CDR2 reads SMNVEV (reference sequence). Participant ages covered about 18 to 89 years across around 25 US areas. Cohort placement rested on clinical history that participants reported themselves. Sequenced by immunoSEQ multiplex PCR; TCRdb stores in-frame clones only, minus some. Among roughly 250,000 clones, about 87% were seen once, and the ten largest hold 0.95% to 1.5%. The sequence was obtained from a woman aged 40-49 years with acute COVID-19. Sequencing used PBMCs or T cells enriched from blood (not recorded which). This sequence joins TRBV27 and TRBJ1-1, with D perhaps TRBD1 (5 bases). In DNA form, the CDR3 reads TGTGCCAGCAGTTTGGGGCCCTCCTGGACGGACACTGAAGCTTTCTTT. Translated, it gives CASSLGPSWTDTEAFF.